The text below deals with one T cell receptor beta chain. These data originate in a study of control samples from healthy donors and cancer patients. Only in-frame clones appear in the TCRdb table, and some are missing; sequencing was by immunoSEQ multiplex PCR. The table includes some 210,000 clones, about 90% detected once. Sequencing input: blood. The TCR sequence derives from a man aged 30 to 45 in good health.

The CDR3 reads CASSPRAQRTRIAFF. CDR3 DNA: TGTGCCAGCAGCCCAAGGGCACAACGTACTAGAATTGCTTTCTTT. The chain recombines TRBV11-2 with TRBJ1-1; D remains ambiguous. Per the germline V gene, CDR1 is SGHAT and CDR2 is FQNNGV. V lost 5 bases and J 11 bases, leaving 24 bases between the germline ends. This CDR3 has 15 amino acids.